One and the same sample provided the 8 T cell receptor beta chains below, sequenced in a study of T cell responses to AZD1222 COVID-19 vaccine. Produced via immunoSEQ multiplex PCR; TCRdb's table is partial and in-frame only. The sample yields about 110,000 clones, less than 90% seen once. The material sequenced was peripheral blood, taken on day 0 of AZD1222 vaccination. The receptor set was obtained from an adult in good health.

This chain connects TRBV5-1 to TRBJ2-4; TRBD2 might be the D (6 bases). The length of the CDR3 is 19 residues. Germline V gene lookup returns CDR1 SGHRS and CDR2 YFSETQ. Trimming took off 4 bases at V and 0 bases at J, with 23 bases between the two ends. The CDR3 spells CASSQSPSGWDSAKNIQYF. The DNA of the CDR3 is TGCGCCAGCAGCCAATCCCCCTCAGGGTGGGACTCAGCCAAAAACATTCAGTACTTC.

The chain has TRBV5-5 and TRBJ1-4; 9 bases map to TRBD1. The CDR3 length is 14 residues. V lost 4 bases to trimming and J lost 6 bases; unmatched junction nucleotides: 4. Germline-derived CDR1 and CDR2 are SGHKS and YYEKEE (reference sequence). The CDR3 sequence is CASSIGQGYEKLFF. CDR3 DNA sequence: TGTGCCAGCAGCATAGGACAGGGGTATGAAAAACTGTTTTTT.

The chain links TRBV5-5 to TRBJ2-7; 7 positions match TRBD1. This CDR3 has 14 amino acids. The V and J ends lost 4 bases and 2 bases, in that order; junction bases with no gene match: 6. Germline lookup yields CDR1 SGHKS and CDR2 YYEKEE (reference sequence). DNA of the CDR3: TGTGCCAGCAGCGTGACAGGGACAACCTACGAGCAGTACTTC. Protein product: CASSVTGTTYEQYF.

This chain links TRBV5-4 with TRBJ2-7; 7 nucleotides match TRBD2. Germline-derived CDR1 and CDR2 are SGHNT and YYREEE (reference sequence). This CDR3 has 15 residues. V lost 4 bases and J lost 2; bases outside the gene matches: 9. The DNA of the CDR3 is TGTGCCAGCAGCGGGAGGGCGTCTGCTCCCTACGAGCAGTACTTC. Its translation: CASSGRASAPYEQYF.

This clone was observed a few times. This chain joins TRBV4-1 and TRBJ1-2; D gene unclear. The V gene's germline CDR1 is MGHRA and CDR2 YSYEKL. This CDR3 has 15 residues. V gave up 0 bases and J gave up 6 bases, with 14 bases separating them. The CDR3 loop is CASSQEIIARNGYTF. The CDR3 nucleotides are TGCGCCAGCAGCCAAGAAATAATAGCACGGAATGGCTACACCTTC.

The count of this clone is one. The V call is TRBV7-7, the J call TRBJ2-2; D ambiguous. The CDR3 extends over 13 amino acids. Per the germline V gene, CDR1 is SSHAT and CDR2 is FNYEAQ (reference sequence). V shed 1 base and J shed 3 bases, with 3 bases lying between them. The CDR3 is CASSLGDTGELFF. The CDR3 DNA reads TGTGCCAGCAGCTTAGGCGACACCGGGGAGCTGTTTTTT. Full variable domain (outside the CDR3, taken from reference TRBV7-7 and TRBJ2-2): GAGVSQSPRYKVTKRGQDVTLRCDPISSHATLYWYQQALGQGPEFLTYFNYEAQPDKSGLPSDRFSAERPEGSISTLTIQRTEQRDSAMYRCASSLGDTGELFFGEGSRLTVL.

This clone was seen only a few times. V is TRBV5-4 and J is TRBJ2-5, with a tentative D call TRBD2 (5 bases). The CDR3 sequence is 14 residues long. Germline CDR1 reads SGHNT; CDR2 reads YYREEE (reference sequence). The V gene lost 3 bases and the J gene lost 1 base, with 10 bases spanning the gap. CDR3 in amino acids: CASSSGLSQETQYF. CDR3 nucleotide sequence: TGTGCCAGCAGCTCCGGACTTTCCCAAGAGACCCAGTACTTC.

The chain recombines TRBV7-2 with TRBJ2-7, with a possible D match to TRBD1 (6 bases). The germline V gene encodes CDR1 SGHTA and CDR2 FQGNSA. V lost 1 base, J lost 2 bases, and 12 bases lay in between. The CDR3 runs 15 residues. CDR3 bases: TGTGCCAGCAGCTTAGGGACAGTCCGGACCTACGAGCAGTACTTC. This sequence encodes CASSLGTVRTYEQYF.